Described below is a single T cell receptor beta chain sequence and its context. The authors' processing: Reference gene primers were amplified, and this amplification served to estimate nucleated cell counts. TCRdb keeps only in-frame clones here, not all; method: immunoSEQ multiplex PCR. Clonal size and the V and J genes are those of that table, whereas D and trimming came from the DNA. The repertoire holds about 220,000 clones, with about 90% as singletons. Germline values: CDR1 SEHNR, CDR2 FQNEAQ (reference sequence). This CDR3 is built from 14 residues. J gave up 4 bases and V 7 bases, and 8 bases lay outside the gene matches. Adults between about 18 and 95 years of age took part from under 25 US areas. These data are taken from a study of blood T cell repertoires in COVID-19.

This chain joins TRBV7-9 and TRBJ1-2; 8 bases line up with TRBD1. The TCR sequence derives from a woman between 45 and 65 years old with acute COVID-19. Source material: PBMCs or T cells enriched from blood (not recorded which). CDR3 residues: CASMPRTGSYGYTF. CDR3 in DNA: TGTGCCAGCATGCCGAGGACAGGGAGCTATGGCTACACCTTC. Full variable domain (remainder filled in from reference TRBV7-9 and TRBJ1-2): DTGVSQNPRHKITKRGQNVTFRCDPISEHNRLYWYRQTLGQGPEFLTYFQNEAQLEKSRLLSDRFSAERPKGSFSTLEIQRTEQGDSAMYLCASMPRTGSYGYTFGSGTRLTVV.